This note documents a single T cell receptor beta chain sequence. The data were produced by immunoSEQ multiplex PCR, yet TCRdb's version contains in-frame clones alone and is incomplete. There are approximately 71,000 clones in the sample; roughly 91% occur only once, and 15% to 20% lies in the top ten. CDR3 length: 11 residues. From germline, CDR1 is MNHEY and CDR2 SVGAGI. V lost 8 bases and J lost 0, with 3 bases in between. This entry is derived from a study of control samples from healthy donors and cancer patients. The chain combines TRBV6-5 with TRBJ2-3; D uncertain. The specimen was PBMCs. This receptor was taken from a man aged 55 to 69 with lung cancer. The CDR3 bases are TGTGCCAGCGACAGCACAGATACGCAGTATTTT. Encoded protein: CASDSTDTQYF.